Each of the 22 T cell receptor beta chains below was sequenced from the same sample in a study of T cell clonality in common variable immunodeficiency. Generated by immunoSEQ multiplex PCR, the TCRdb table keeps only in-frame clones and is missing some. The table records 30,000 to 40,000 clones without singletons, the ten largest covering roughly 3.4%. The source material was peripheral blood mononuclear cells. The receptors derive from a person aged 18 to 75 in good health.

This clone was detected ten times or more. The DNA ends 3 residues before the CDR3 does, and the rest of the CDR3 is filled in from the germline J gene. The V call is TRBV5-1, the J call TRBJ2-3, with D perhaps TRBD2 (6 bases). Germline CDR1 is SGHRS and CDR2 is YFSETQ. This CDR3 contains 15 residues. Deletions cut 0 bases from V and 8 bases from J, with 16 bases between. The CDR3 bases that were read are TGCGCCAGCAGCTTGGAAGGGTCCCGCGGGGTTACG. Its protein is CASSLEGSRGVT. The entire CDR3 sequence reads CASSLEGSRGVTQYF. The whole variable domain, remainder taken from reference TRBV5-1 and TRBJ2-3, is KAGVTQTPRYLIKTRGQQVTLSCSPISGHRSVSWYQQTPGQGLQFLFEYFSETQRNKGNFPGRFSGRQFSNSRSEMNVSTLELGDSALYLCASSLEGSRGVTQYFGPGTRLTVL.

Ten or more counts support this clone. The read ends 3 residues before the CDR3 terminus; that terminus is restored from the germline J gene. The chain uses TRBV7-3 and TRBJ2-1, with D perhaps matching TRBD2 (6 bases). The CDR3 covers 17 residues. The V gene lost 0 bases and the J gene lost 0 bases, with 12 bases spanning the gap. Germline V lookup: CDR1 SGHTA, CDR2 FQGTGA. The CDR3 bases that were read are TGTGCCAGCAGCTTAACTAGCGGCTATAGCTCCTACAATGAG. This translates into CASSLTSGYSSYNE. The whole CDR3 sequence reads CASSLTSGYSSYNEQFF.

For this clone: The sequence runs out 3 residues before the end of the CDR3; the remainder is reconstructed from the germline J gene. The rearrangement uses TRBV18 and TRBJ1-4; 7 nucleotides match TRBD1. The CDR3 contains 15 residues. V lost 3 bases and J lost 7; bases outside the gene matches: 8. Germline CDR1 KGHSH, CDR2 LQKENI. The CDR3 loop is CASSPTRDSREKLFF. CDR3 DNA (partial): TGTGCCAGCTCACCGACCCGGGACAGCCGTGAAAAA.

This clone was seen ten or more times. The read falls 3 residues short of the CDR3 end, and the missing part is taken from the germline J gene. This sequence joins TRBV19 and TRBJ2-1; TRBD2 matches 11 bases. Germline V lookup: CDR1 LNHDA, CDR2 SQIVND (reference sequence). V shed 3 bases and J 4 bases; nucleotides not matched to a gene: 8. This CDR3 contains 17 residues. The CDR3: CASSILSTSGGYNEQFF. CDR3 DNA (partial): TGTGCCAGTAGTATCCTCAGCACTAGCGGGGGTTACAATGAG. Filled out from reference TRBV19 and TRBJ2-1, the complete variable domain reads DGGITQSPKYLFRKEGQNVTLSCEQNLNHDAMYWYRQDPGQGLRLIYYSQIVNDFQKGDIAEGYSVSREKKESFPLTVTSAQKNPTAFYLCASSILSTSGGYNEQFFGPGTRLTVL.

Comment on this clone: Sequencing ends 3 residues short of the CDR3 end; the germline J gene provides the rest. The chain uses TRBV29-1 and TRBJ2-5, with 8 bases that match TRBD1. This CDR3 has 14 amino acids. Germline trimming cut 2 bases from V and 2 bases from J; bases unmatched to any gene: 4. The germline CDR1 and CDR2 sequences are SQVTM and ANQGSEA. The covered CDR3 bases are TGCAGCGTTGAAAGGGGGACAGGACAAGAGACC. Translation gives CSVERGTGQET. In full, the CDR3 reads CSVERGTGQETQYF.

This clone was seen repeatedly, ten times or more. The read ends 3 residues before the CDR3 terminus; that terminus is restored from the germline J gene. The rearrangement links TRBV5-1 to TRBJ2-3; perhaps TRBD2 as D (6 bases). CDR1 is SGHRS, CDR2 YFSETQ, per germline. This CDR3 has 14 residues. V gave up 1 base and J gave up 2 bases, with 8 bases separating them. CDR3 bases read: TGCGCCAGCAGCTTGCTAGCGTACACAGATACG. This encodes CASSLLAYTDT. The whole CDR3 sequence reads CASSLLAYTDTQYF.

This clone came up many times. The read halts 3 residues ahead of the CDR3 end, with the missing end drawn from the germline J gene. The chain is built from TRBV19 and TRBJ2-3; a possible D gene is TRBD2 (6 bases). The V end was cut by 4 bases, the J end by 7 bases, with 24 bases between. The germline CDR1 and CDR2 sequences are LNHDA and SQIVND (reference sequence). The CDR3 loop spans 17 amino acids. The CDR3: CASSSPGDPRAGNTQYF. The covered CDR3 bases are TGTGCCAGTAGTAGCCCGGGGGATCCAAGGGCGGGAAATACG.

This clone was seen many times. CDR3 bases read: TGTGCCACCAGCAGAGATGTCCTGGGCGGGTACAGTGACAATCAGCCC. It is translated as CATSRDVLGGYSDNQP. The whole CDR3 sequence is CATSRDVLGGYSDNQPQHF. The chain links TRBV15 to TRBJ1-5; D is undetermined. The read falls 3 residues short of the CDR3 end, and the missing part is taken from the germline J gene. Germline V gene data show CDR1 as LNHNV and CDR2 as YYDKDF (reference sequence). This CDR3 region has 19 residues. The ends were cut back, 0 bases at V and 3 bases at J, with 21 bases in the middle.

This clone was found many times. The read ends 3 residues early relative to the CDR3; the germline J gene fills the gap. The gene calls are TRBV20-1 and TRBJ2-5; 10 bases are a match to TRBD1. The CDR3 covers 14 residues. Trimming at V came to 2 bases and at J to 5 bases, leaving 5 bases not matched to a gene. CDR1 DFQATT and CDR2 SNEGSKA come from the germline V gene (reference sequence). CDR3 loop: CSARLTGGEETQYF. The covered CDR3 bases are TGCAGTGCTAGATTGACAGGGGGCGAGGAGACC.

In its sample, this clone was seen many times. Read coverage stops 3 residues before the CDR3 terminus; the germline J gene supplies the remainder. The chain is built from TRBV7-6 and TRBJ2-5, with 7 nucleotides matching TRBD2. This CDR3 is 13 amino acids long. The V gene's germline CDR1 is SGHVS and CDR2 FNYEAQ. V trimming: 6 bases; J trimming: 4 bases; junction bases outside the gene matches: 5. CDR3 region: CASRRTSGETQYF. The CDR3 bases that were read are TGTGCCAGCAGGCGGACTAGTGGAGAGACC.

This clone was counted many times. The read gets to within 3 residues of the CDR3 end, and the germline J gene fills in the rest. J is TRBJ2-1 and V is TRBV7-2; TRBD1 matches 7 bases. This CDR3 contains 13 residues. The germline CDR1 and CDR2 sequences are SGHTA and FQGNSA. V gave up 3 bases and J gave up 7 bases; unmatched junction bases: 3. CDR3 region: CASSFDRANEQFF. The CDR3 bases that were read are TGTGCCAGCAGCTTTGACAGGGCAAATGAG.

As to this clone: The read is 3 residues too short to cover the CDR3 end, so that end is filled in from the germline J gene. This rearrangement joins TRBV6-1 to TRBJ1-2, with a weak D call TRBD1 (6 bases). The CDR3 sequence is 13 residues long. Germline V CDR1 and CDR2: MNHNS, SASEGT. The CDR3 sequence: CASSAGTHYDYTF. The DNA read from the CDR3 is TGTGCCAGCAGTGCCGGGACACACTACGAC.

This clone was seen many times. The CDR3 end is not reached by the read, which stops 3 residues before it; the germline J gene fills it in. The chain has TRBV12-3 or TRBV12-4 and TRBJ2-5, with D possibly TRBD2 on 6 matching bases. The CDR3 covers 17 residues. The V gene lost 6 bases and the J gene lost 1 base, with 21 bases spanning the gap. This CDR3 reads CASSPGLKPHLQETQYF. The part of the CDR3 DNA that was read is TGTGCCAGCAGCCCGGGACTGAAACCCCACCTCCAAGAGACC.

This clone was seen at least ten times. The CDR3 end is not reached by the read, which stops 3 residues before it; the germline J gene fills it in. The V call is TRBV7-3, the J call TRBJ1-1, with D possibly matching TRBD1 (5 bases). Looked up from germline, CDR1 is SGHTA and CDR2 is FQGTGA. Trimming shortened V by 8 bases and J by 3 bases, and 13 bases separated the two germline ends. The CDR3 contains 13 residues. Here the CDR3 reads CASGDGGDTEAFF. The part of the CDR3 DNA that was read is TGTGCCAGCGGAGATGGGGGGGACACTGAA.

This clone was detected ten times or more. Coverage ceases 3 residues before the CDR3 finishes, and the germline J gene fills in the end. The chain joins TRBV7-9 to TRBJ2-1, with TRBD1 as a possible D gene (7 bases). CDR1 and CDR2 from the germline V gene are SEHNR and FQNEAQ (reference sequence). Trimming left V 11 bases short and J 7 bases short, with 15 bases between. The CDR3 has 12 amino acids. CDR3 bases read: TGTGCCGTAGGACAGGAGGGTAATGAG. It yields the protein CAVGQEGNE. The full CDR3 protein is CAVGQEGNEQFF.

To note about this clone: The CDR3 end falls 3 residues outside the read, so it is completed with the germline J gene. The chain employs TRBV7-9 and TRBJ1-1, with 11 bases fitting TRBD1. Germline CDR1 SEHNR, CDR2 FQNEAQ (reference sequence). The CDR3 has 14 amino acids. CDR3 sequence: CASSSGTGGWLAFF. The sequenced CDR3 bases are TGTGCCAGCAGCTCCGGGACAGGGGGGTGGTTA.

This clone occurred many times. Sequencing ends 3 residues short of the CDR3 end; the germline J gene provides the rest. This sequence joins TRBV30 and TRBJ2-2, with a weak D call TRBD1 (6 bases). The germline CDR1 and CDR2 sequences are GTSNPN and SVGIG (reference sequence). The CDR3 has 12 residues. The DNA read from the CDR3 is TGTGCCCTTGGACAGTCTGATGAAAAG. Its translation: CALGQSDEK. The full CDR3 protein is CALGQSDEKLFF.

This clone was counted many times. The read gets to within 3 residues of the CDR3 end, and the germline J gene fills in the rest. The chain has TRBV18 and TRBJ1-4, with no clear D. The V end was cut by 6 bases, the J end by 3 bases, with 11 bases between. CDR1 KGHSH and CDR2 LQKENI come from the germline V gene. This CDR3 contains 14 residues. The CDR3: CASSPPGANEKLFF. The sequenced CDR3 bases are TGTGCCAGCTCGCCGCCCGGGGCTAATGAAAAA.

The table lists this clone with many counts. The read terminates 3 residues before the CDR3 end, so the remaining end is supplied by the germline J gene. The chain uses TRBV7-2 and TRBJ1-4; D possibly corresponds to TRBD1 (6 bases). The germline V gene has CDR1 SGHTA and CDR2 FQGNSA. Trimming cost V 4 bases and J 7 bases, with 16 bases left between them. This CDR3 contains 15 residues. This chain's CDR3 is CASSWGPGAGEKLFF. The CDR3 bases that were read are TGTGCCAGCAGCTGGGGGCCAGGGGCGGGTGAAAAA. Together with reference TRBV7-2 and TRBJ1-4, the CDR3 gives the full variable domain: GAGVSQSPSNKVTEKGKDVELRCDPISGHTALYWYRQSLGQGLEFLIYFQGNSAPDKSGLPSDRFSAERTGGSVSTLTIQRTQQEDSAVYLCASSWGPGAGEKLFFGSGTQLSVL.

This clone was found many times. CDR3 amino acids: CAWSEAGAGNSPLHF. The DNA read from the CDR3 is TGTGCCTGGAGTGAAGCAGGAGCCGGTAATTCACCC. This chain connects TRBV30 to TRBJ1-6; unclear D gene. The CDR3 extends 3 residues past the end of the read, so its final part is completed from the germline J gene. CDR3 size: 15 residues. V was shortened by 1 base and J by 6 bases, with 13 bases between the two germline ends. Per germline, CDR1 GTSNPN and CDR2 SVGIG (reference sequence).

CDR3 sequence reads: CASSERGGRETQYF. Partial CDR3 DNA: TGTGCCAGCAGCGAGCGGGGGGGCCGAGAGACG. The chain has TRBV5-6 and TRBJ2-3, with 10 bases matching TRBD2. The read ends 3 residues early relative to the CDR3; the germline J gene fills the gap. The CDR3 spans 14 residues. Looked up from germline, CDR1 is SGHDT and CDR2 is YYEEEE.

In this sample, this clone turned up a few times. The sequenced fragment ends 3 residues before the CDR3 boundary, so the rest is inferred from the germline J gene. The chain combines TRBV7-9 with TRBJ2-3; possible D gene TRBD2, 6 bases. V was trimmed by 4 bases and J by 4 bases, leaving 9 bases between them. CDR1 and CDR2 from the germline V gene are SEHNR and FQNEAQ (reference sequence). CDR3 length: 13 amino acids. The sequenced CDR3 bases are TGTGCCAGCAGCTCGGGGGTTCCAGATACG. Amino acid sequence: CASSSGVPDT. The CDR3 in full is CASSSGVPDTQYF.